This T cell receptor beta chain came from a study of blood T cell repertoires in COVID-19. Whole-study context: PBMCs, B-cell-depleted T cells, or T cells provided the cDNA or gDNA that made up the material.

Profiled with immunoSEQ multiplex PCR; TCRdb holds only in-frame clones, not every one. The table records hundreds of thousands of clones, roughly 85% of them present only once. The sample comprised peripheral blood. This clonotype originated in a human donor in a cohort sampled during active COVID-19.

This CDR3 is CASSVAHGQGAYTIYF. CDR3 bases: TGTGCCAGCAGTGTGGCACATGGACAGGGGGCTTACACCATATATTTT. The J gene is TRBJ1-3, the V gene TRBV2, with 11 positions matching TRBD1. This CDR3 region has 16 residues. Looked up from germline, CDR1 is SNHLY and CDR2 is FYNNEI. The ends lost 4 bases at V and 8 bases at J; junction bases unmatched: 10.